One sample yielded the 24 T cell receptor beta chains listed below, sequenced in a study of cytomegalovirus exposure and HLA in healthy donors. Primers for the PCR totalled 60 Vbeta and 13 Jbeta. Using immunoSEQ multiplex PCR, the repertoire was profiled, and TCRdb retains in-frame clones only, with some absent. The sample yields 100,000 to 150,000 clones, roughly three quarters seen once. The sample consisted of PBMCs. Every receptor here comes from a woman in her thirties or forties in good health and CMV-seronegative.

V is TRBV19 and J is TRBJ2-2; TRBD2 agrees at 7 bases. CDR1 is LNHDA and CDR2 is SQIVND in the germline V gene (reference sequence). The CDR3 consists of 15 residues. J lost 0 bases, V lost 5 bases, and 3 bases had no gene match. The CDR3 region has the DNA TGTGCCAGTAGTCGGGGGGAAACGAACACCGGGGAGCTGTTTTTT. Residues: CASSRGETNTGELFF.

This clone came up once. J is TRBJ1-1 and V is TRBV5-1; TRBD1 matches 8 bases. Germline CDR1 is SGHRS and CDR2 is YFSETQ. V was pared by 4 bases and J by 7 bases, with 6 bases of the junction left unmatched. The CDR3 contains 13 residues. CDR3 sequence (DNA): TGCGCCAGCAGCCAAACAGGGGGGATTGAAGCTTTCTTT. It codes for CASSQTGGIEAFF. The variable domain in full, with the rest retrieved from reference TRBV5-1 and TRBJ1-1, is KAGVTQTPRYLIKTRGQQVTLSCSPISGHRSVSWYQQTPGQGLQFLFEYFSETQRNKGNFPGRFSGRQFSNSRSEMNVSTLELGDSALYLCASSQTGGIEAFFGQGTRLTVV.

V and J are TRBV19 and TRBJ2-7, with 7 bases that match TRBD1. This CDR3 comprises 14 residues. Germline V gives CDR1 LNHDA, CDR2 SQIVND (reference sequence). Germline trimming cut 6 bases from V and 3 bases from J; bases unmatched to any gene: 8. The CDR3 DNA reads TGTGCCAGTAGCACATCCTGGGACAGCTACGAGCAGTACTTC. Translated: CASSTSWDSYEQYF.

The J gene is TRBJ2-2, the V gene TRBV30; a weak D match, TRBD2 (6 bases). Germline lookup yields CDR1 GTSNPN and CDR2 SVGIG (reference sequence). The length of the CDR3 is 13 residues. V was shortened by 3 bases and J by 8 bases, with 13 bases between the two germline ends. In DNA, the CDR3 is TGTGCCTGGAGGATTCGCGGGGTTGGGGAGCTGTTTTTT. This encodes CAWRIRGVGELFF.

The chain carries TRBV7-2 and TRBJ1-2; 9 positions match TRBD1. The CDR3 contains 15 residues. After removal of 4 bases from V and 4 bases from J, the junction contained 7 bases not matched to a gene. Germline V gene data show CDR1 as SGHTA and CDR2 as FQGNSA. The CDR3, as DNA: TGTGCCAGCAGCTCACCGGGACAGGGAAGCTATGGCTACACCTTC. Amino acid sequence: CASSSPGQGSYGYTF.

The CDR3 coding sequence is TGTGCCAGTAGTTTCCCAGACAGGACCGAGCAGTACTTC. Translated, it gives CASSFPDRTEQYF. The genes are TRBV19 and TRBJ2-7, with D perhaps TRBD1 (6 bases). The V end lost 5 bases, the J end lost 6 bases, and 14 bases lay between the germline ends. Germline values: CDR1 LNHDA, CDR2 SQIVND (reference sequence). CDR3 length equals 13 residues.

The CDR3 reads CATGRSTNTGELFF. The DNA for the CDR3 is TGTGCCACCGGTAGGAGTACGAACACCGGGGAGCTGTTTTTT. This sequence joins TRBV7-2 and TRBJ2-2, with D uncertain. The CDR3 totals 14 residues. The V and J ends lost 10 bases and 0 bases respectively, with 12 bases between them. Germline V CDR1 and CDR2: SGHTA, FQGNSA.

The chain has TRBV11-3 and TRBJ2-1; perhaps TRBD1 as D (5 bases). The CDR3 consists of 14 residues. Trimming cost V 3 bases and J 1 base, with 7 bases left between them. Germline V gives CDR1 SGHNT, CDR2 YENEEA. The CDR3, as DNA: TGTGCCAGCAGCTTCCAGGGATCCTACAATGAGCAGTTCTTC. Its protein is CASSFQGSYNEQFF.

This sequence joins TRBV7-9 and TRBJ2-7; 7 positions agree with TRBD1. Trimming at V came to 1 base and at J to 1 base, leaving 4 bases not matched to a gene. The CDR3 has 15 amino acids. Germline V gene lookup returns CDR1 SEHNR and CDR2 FQNEAQ (reference sequence). In DNA form, the CDR3 reads TGTGCCAGCAGCTTAGAGGGGGCGCTTTCCTACGAGCAGTACTTC. It yields the protein CASSLEGALSYEQYF.

V and J are TRBV4-3 and TRBJ2-1; 9 bases map to TRBD1. The CDR3 has 15 amino acids. Unmatched junction bases numbered 5, after V lost 1 base and J lost 7 bases. Germline loops: CDR1 LGHNA, CDR2 YSLEER. The CDR3 nucleotides are TGCGCCAGCAGCCAAGGGACAGGGGCCTTGAATGAGCAGTTCTTC. Translation gives CASSQGTGALNEQFF.

This clone has more than one count but fewer than ten. The chain combines TRBV29-1 with TRBJ1-2, with 10 bases fitting TRBD1. Germline lookup yields CDR1 SQVTM and CDR2 ANQGSEA. With V trimmed by 0 bases and J by 8 bases, 6 bases remained unmatched. The CDR3 spans 14 residues. The CDR3 loop reads CSVEDVGQGNGYTF. Written as DNA, the CDR3 is TGCAGCGTTGAAGATGTGGGACAGGGGAACGGCTACACCTTC.

The chain links TRBV27 to TRBJ1-5; D may be TRBD1 (6 bases). Germline V gene lookup returns CDR1 MNHEY and CDR2 SMNVEV (reference sequence). V was shortened by 2 bases and J by 2 bases, with 13 bases between the two germline ends. The CDR3 totals 16 residues. This CDR3 is CASSLKTGSGNQPQHF. The CDR3 DNA follows: TGTGCCAGCAGTTTAAAAACAGGGTCCGGCAATCAGCCCCAGCATTTT.

This clone was seen a single time. The chain carries TRBV5-6 and TRBJ1-5; D is perhaps TRBD1 (5 bases). V shed 1 base and J shed 2 bases, with 10 bases lying between them. Germline-derived CDR1 and CDR2 are SGHDT and YYEEEE. The CDR3 spans 15 residues. The CDR3 loop reads CASSLYVTGNQPQHF. CDR3 nucleotides: TGTGCCAGCAGCTTGTACGTGACAGGCAATCAGCCCCAGCATTTT. The full variable domain, in which reference TRBV5-6 and TRBJ1-5 provide the parts outside the CDR3, is DAGVTQSPTHLIKTRGQQVTLRCSPKSGHDTVSWYQQALGQGPQFIFQYYEEEERQRGNFPDRFSGHQFPNYSSELNVNALLLGDSALYLCASSLYVTGNQPQHFGDGTRLSIL.

This clone appeared many times. V usage is TRBV6-5 and J usage is TRBJ1-1, with unresolved D. CDR3 length: 13 amino acids. V lost 7 bases, J lost 1 base, and 10 bases lay in between. In germline, CDR1 is MNHEY, CDR2 SVGAGI. In DNA, the CDR3 is TGTGCCAGCACTGAGGCCCCGAACACTGAAGCTTTCTTT. Translated: CASTEAPNTEAFF.

About this clone: A much larger clone differs by one base, so this may be a read error. The V call is TRBV7-9, the J call TRBJ2-5, with D unresolved. V was trimmed by 5 bases and J by 0 bases, leaving 4 bases between them. The CDR3 sequence is 12 residues long. Germline values: CDR1 SEHNR, CDR2 FQNEAQ (reference sequence). CDR3 bases: TGTGCCAGCAGCCCGTACCAAGAGACCCAGTACTTC. It specifies CASSPYQETQYF.

The V and J genes are TRBV5-6 and TRBJ2-7, with D possibly matching TRBD1 (8 bases). CDR3 length: 17 residues. Trimming shortened V by 3 bases and J by 0 bases, and 19 bases separated the two germline ends. The germline CDR1 and CDR2 sequences are SGHDT and YYEEEE. CDR3 sequence: CASSSKGQGLSSYEQYF. The CDR3 DNA sequence: TGTGCCAGCAGCTCCAAAGGACAGGGACTAAGCTCCTACGAGCAGTACTTC.

The V gene is TRBV6-6, the J gene TRBJ1-4; perhaps TRBD1 as D (6 bases). The CDR3 has 12 amino acids. Deletions cut 6 bases from V and 12 bases from J, with 14 bases between. Germline V gene sequence: CDR1 MNHNY, CDR2 SVGAGI (reference sequence). The CDR3 sequence: CASSRGGAELFF. CDR3 nucleotide sequence: TGTGCCAGCAGCCGCGGGGGGGCCGAACTGTTTTTT.

The chain uses TRBV5-4 and TRBJ2-6; the match to TRBD1 covers 8 bases. Germline lookup yields CDR1 SGHNT and CDR2 YYREEE (reference sequence). V lost 0 bases to trimming and J lost 0 bases; unmatched junction nucleotides: 8. The CDR3 extends over 19 amino acids. The CDR3 DNA reads TGTGCCAGCAGCTTGGTCAGGGGGCAGTCCCCCTCTGGGGCCAACGTCCTGACTTTC. This translates into CASSLVRGQSPSGANVLTF.

This clone appeared a single time. Its ends do not fully match the called genes, so a read error is possible. The V gene is TRBV7-9, the J gene TRBJ1-5; D unresolved. The CDR3 sequence is 16 residues long. The germline gives CDR1 SEHNR, CDR2 FQNEAQ (reference sequence). CDR3 loop: CSSSLIEAGFNQPQHF. In DNA, the CDR3 is TGTTCCAGCAGCTTAATCGAGGCGGGGTTCAATCAGCCCCAGCATTTT.

CDR3 in amino acids: CASSQDITANYGYTF. The DNA for the CDR3 is TGCGCCAGCAGCCAAGATATTACAGCAAACTATGGCTACACCTTC. V gene TRBV4-3 combines with J gene TRBJ1-2; D unclear. The CDR3 consists of 15 residues. Germline assignment: CDR1 LGHNA and CDR2 YSLEER. Trimming pared 0 bases from V and 2 bases from J, leaving 10 bases between.

A single count supports this clone. Other DNA sequences of this sample code for an identical CDR3. The chain employs TRBV6-5 and TRBJ1-3, with TRBD1 matching 7 bases. This CDR3 has 14 residues. Germline loops: CDR1 MNHEY, CDR2 SVGAGI. Germline trimming cut 5 bases from V and 4 bases from J; bases unmatched to any gene: 5. The CDR3 coding sequence is TGTGCCAGCAGTAGACAGGGTTCCGGAAACACCATATATTTT. As protein: CASSRQGSGNTIYF.

The V gene is TRBV6-5, the J gene TRBJ1-2; D is undetermined. The CDR3 has 13 residues. Germline V CDR1 and CDR2: MNHEY, SVGAGI. V was pared by 0 bases and J by 3 bases, with 5 bases between. CDR3 sequence: CASSYSSDYGYTF. CDR3 nucleotide sequence: TGTGCCAGCAGTTACTCTTCGGACTATGGCTACACCTTC.

The chain carries TRBV27 and TRBJ1-2, with 8 bases fitting TRBD1. The CDR3 consists of 14 residues. The V segment lost 6 bases and the J segment 5 bases; nucleotides outside the gene matches: 8. CDR1 is MNHEY and CDR2 is SMNVEV in the germline V gene (reference sequence). CDR3 sequence (DNA): TGTGCCAGCAGGCCGGACAGGGCAAGGTATGGCTACACCTTC. It codes for CASRPDRARYGYTF.

This chain links TRBV5-1 with TRBJ2-2; 8 bases fit TRBD1. In germline, CDR1 is SGHRS, CDR2 YFSETQ. The CDR3 sequence is 18 residues long. J was trimmed by 1 base and V by 3 bases; bases with no gene match: 11. CDR3: CASSSQSPGTGNTGELFF. The CDR3 nucleotides read TGCGCCAGCAGCTCTCAATCCCCCGGGACAGGGAACACCGGGGAGCTGTTTTTT.